This paragraph covers one T cell receptor (beta chain) sequence. As yet, its antigen is unknown. Measured with immunoSEQ multiplex PCR; TCRdb has only the in-frame clones, and not every one. The data show approximately 100,000 clones, approximately 87% seen once. The CDR3 runs to 15 residues. V gave up 3 bases and J gave up 3 bases, with 12 bases separating them. Germline V gene data show CDR1 as LNHDA and CDR2 as SQIVND (reference sequence). This record belongs to a study of T cell responses to AZD1222 COVID-19 vaccine. Notes on the study in general: Donors were mostly white British, more females; clonal diversity possibly underestimated.

This TCR was sampled from an adult in good health. The J gene is TRBJ1-5, the V gene TRBV19, with no clear D. The sequences come from peripheral blood, collected on day 0 of AZD1222 vaccination. The CDR3 sequence: CASSMAGGNNQPQHF. The CDR3 DNA is TGTGCCAGTAGTATGGCAGGCGGCAACAATCAGCCCCAGCATTTT.